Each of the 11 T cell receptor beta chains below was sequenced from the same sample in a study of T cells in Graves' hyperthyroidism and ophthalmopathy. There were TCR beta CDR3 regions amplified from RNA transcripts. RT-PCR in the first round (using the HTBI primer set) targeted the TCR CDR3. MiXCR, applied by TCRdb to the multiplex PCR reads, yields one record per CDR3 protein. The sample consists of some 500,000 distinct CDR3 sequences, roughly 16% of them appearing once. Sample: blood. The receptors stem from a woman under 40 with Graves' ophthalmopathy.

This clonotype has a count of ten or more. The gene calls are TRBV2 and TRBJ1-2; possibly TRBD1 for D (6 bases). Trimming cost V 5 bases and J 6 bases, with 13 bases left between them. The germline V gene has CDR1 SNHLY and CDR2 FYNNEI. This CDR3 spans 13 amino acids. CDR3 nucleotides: TGTGCCAGCAGTAAGACAGGATACGATGGCTACACCTTC. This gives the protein CASSKTGYDGYTF.

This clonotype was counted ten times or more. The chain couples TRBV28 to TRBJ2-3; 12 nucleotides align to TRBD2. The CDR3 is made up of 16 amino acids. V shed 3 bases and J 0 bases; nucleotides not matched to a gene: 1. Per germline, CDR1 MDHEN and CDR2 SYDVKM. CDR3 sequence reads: CASSFGTSGSTDTQYF. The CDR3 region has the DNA TGTGCCAGCAGTTTCGGGACTAGCGGGAGCACAGATACGCAGTATTTT.

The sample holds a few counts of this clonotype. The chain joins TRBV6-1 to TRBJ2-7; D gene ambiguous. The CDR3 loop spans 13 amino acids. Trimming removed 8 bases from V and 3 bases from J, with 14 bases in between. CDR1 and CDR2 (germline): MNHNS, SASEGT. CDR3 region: CASLTPGLYEQYF. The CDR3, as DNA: TGTGCCAGCCTTACACCCGGCCTCTACGAGCAGTACTTC.

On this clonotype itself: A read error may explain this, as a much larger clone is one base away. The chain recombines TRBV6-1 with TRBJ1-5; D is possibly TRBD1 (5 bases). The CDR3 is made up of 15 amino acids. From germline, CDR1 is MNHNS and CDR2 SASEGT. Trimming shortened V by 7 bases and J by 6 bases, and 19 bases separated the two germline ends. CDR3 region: CASTRLGEGSQPQHF. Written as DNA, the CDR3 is TGTGCCAGCACCCGATTGGGGGAAGGCAGTCAGCCCCAGCATTTT.

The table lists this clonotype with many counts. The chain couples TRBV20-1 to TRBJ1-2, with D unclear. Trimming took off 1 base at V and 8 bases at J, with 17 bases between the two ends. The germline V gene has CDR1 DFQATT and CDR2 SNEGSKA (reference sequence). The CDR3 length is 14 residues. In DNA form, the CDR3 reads TGCAGTGCTAGAGCGGCAGGATGGGTGGGGGGCTACACCTTC. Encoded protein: CSARAAGWVGGYTF.

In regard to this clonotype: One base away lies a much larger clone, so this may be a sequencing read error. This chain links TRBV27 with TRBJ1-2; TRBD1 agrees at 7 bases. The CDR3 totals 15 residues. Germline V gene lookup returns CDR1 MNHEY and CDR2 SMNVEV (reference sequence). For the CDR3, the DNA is TGTGCCAGCAGTTTATCCGCAGGGGGTAACTATGGCTGCACCTTC. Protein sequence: CASSLSAGGNYGCTF.

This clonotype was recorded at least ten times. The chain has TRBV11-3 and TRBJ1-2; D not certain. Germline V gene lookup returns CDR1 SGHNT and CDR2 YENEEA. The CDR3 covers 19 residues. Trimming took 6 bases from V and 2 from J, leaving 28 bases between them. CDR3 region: CASSFARRRRTDMNYGYTF. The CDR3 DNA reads TGTGCCAGCAGTTTCGCCCGTCGACGCAGAACCGATATGAACTATGGCTACACCTTC.

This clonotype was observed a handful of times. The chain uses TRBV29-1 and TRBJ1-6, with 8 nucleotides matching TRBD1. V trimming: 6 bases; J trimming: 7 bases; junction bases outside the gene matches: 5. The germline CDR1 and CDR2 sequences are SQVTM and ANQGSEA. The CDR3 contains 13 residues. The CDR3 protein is CSVGTGGNSPLHF. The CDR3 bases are TGCAGCGTAGGGACAGGAGGGAATTCACCCCTCCACTTT.

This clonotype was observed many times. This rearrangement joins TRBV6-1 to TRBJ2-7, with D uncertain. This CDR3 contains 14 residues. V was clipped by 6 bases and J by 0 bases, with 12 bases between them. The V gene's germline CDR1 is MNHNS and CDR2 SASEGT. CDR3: CASRNNHSSYEQYF. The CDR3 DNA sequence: TGTGCCAGCAGAAACAACCACAGCTCCTACGAGCAGTACTTC.

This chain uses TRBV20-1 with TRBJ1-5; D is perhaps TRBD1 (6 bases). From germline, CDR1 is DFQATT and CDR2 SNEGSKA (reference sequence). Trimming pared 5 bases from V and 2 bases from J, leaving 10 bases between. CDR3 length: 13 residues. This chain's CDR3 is CSAPTGRNQPQHF. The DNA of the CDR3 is TGCAGTGCTCCGACAGGACGCAATCAGCCCCAGCATTTT.

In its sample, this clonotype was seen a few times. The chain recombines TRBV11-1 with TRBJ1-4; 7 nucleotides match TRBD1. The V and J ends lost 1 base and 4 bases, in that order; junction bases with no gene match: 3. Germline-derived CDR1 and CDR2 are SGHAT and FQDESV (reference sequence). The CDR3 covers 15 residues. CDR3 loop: CASSLGTGRNEKLFF. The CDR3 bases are TGTGCCAGCAGCTTAGGGACAGGTCGTAATGAAAAACTGTTTTTT.